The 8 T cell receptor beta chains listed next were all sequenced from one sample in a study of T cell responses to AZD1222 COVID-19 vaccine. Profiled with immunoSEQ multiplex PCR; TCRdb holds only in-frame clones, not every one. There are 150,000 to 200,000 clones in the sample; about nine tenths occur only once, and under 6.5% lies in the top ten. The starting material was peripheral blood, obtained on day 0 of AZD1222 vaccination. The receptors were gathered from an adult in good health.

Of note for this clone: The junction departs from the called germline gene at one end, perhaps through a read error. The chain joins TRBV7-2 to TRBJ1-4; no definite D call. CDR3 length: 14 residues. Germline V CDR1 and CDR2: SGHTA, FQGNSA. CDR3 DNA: TGTGCCAGCAGCTTAACCTATGCTAACGAAAAACTGTTTTTT. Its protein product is CASSLTYANEKLFF. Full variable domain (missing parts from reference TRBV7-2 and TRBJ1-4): GAGVSQSPSNKVTEKGKDVELRCDPISGHTALYWYRQSLGQGLEFLIYFQGNSAPDKSGLPSDRFSAERTGGSVSTLTIQRTQQEDSAVYLCASSLTYANEKLFFGSGTQLSVL.

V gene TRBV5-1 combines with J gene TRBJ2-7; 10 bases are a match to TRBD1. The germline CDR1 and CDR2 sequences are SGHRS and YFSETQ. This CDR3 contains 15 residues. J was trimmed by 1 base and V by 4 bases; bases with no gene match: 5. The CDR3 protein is CASSDGTGVSYEQYF. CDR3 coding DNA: TGCGCCAGCAGCGACGGGACAGGGGTTTCCTACGAGCAGTACTTC. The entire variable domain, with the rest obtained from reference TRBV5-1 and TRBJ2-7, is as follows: KAGVTQTPRYLIKTRGQQVTLSCSPISGHRSVSWYQQTPGQGLQFLFEYFSETQRNKGNFPGRFSGRQFSNSRSEMNVSTLELGDSALYLCASSDGTGVSYEQYFGPGTRLTVT.

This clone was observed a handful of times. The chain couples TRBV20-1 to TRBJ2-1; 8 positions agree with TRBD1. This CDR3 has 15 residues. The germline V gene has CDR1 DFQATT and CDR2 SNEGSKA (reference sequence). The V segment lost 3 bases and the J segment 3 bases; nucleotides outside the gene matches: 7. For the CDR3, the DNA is TGCAGTGCTAGTGCAGGGGGCACGATCTACAATGAGCAGTTCTTC. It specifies CSASAGGTIYNEQFF.

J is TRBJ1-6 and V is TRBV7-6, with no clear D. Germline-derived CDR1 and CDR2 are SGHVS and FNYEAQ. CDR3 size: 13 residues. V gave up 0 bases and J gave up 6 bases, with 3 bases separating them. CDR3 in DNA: TGTGCCAGCAGCTTAGCGCGTAATTCACCCCTCCACTTT. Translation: CASSLARNSPLHF.

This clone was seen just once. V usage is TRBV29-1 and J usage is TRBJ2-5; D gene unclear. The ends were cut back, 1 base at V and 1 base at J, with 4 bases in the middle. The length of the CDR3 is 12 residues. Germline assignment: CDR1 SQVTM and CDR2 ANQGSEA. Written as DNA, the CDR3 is TGCAGCGTTGAAGCCAGCCAAGAGACCCAGTACTTC. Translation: CSVEASQETQYF.

The CDR3 DNA sequence: TGTGCCAGCAGCCAAGGATTCCATTCACCCCTCCACTTT. This sequence encodes CASSQGFHSPLHF. This chain uses TRBV3-1 (or the pseudogene TRBV3-2) with TRBJ1-6; D not resolved. Between the trimmed V and J ends, which lost 1 base and 8 bases, there was a span of 6 bases. Germline V CDR1 and CDR2: LGHDT, YNNKEL (reference sequence). The CDR3 is made up of 13 amino acids.

CDR3 nucleotide sequence: TGTGCCTGGAGGTCGACCGGAGGTTCACCCCTCCACTTT. Translation: CAWRSTGGSPLHF. The rearrangement links TRBV30 to TRBJ1-6; D remains unclear. From germline, CDR1 is GTSNPN and CDR2 SVGIG (reference sequence). This CDR3 has 13 amino acids. V lost 3 bases, J lost 9 bases, and 12 bases lay in between. Drawing the rest from reference TRBV30 and TRBJ1-6, the complete variable domain is SQTIHQWPATLVQPVGSPLSLECTVEGTSNPNLYWYRQAAGRGLQLLFYSVGIGQISSEVPQNLSASRPQDRQFILSSKKLLLSDSGFYLCAWRSTGGSPLHFGNGTRLTVT.

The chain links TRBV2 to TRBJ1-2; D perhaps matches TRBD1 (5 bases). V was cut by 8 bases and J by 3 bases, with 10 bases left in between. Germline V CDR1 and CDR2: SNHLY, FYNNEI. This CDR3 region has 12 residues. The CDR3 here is CASAQGYYGYTF. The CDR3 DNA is TGTGCCAGCGCGCAGGGATACTATGGCTACACCTTC.